The 13 T cell receptor beta chains below all came from one sample that was sequenced in a study of T cells in Graves' hyperthyroidism and ophthalmopathy (dated by TCRdb to about 2019). Libraries were built with multiplex PCR. TCRdb lists the instrument as Illumina HiSeq 2000. The TCR beta CDR3 regions were amplified from RNA transcripts. A first-round RT-PCR of the TCR CDR3 used the HTBI primer set with the Qiagen OneStep RT-PCR kit. TCRdb trimmed the raw reads at Q25, called clones with MiXCR and kept productive beta chains. Duplicate CDR3 protein sequences are folded into a single record with the most common DNA and genes. The sample table holds about 640,000 distinct CDR3 sequences, of which about 20% were seen once. Around a third of the sample belongs to the ten largest clones. The specimen was blood. The source of these receptors is a man aged 30 to 45 with Graves' ophthalmopathy.

This clonotype occurred many times. This chain joins TRBV5-1 and TRBJ2-1, with 13 bases fitting TRBD2. The CDR3 is made up of 18 amino acids. With 3 bases clipped from V and 2 bases from J, the junction kept 8 bases outside the gene matches. Looked up from germline, CDR1 is SGHRS and CDR2 is YFSETQ. CDR3: CASSSPGLAGVPYNEQFF. Written as DNA, the CDR3 is TGCGCCAGCAGCTCACCTGGACTAGCGGGAGTACCCTACAATGAGCAGTTCTTC.

This clonotype was recorded a few times. The V call is TRBV7-2, the J call TRBJ1-4; maybe TRBD1 (6 bases). This CDR3 spans 16 amino acids. Per the germline V gene, CDR1 is SGHTA and CDR2 is FQGNSA. The V end was cut by 2 bases, the J end by 0 bases, with 10 bases between. This CDR3 is CASSLRGLATNEKLFF. CDR3 DNA: TGTGCCAGCAGCTTACGGGGGCTTGCAACTAATGAAAAACTGTTTTTT.

The chain joins TRBV7-9 to TRBJ2-3; TRBD2 matches at 9 bases. There are 14 residues in the CDR3. After removal of 8 bases from V and 6 bases from J, the junction contained 9 bases not matched to a gene. Germline loops: CDR1 SEHNR, CDR2 FQNEAQ (reference sequence). The CDR3 nucleotides are TGTGCCAGCGTCTATAGCGGGAGCGGGGATACGCAGTATTTT. It specifies CASVYSGSGDTQYF. Complete variable domain (other parts from reference TRBV7-9 and TRBJ2-3): DTGVSQNPRHKITKRGQNVTFRCDPISEHNRLYWYRQTLGQGPEFLTYFQNEAQLEKSRLLSDRFSAERPKGSFSTLEIQRTEQGDSAMYLCASVYSGSGDTQYFGPGTRLTVL.

CDR3 nucleotides: TGCAGTGCTAGAGAAGACAGGGGGCATAGGAGCCAGCCCCAGCATTTT. It codes for CSAREDRGHRSQPQHF. J is TRBJ1-5 and V is TRBV20-1; 10 bases are shared with TRBD1. This CDR3 region has 16 residues. After removal of 0 bases from V and 7 bases from J, the junction contained 9 bases not matched to a gene. Germline assignment: CDR1 DFQATT and CDR2 SNEGSKA (reference sequence).

The chain recombines TRBV7-3 with TRBJ2-1; 7 positions agree with TRBD1. Germline V gene lookup returns CDR1 SGHTA and CDR2 FQGTGA. Germline trimming cut 5 bases from V and 0 bases from J; bases unmatched to any gene: 13. The CDR3 consists of 18 residues. The CDR3 reads CASSVPGQSSSSYNEQFF. CDR3 DNA: TGTGCCAGCAGCGTCCCGGGACAGTCTTCAAGCTCCTACAATGAGCAGTTCTTC.

In this sample, this clonotype turned up many times. The rearrangement joins TRBV12-3 or TRBV12-4 to TRBJ2-1; 12 nucleotides line up with TRBD2. CDR3 length: 14 amino acids. Germline trimming cut 7 bases from V and 5 bases from J; bases unmatched to any gene: 3. CDR3 DNA: TGTGCCAGCACCTGGACTAGCGGGAACAATGAGCAGTTCTTC. Its translation: CASTWTSGNNEQFF.

V gene TRBV4-1 combines with J gene TRBJ1-5; possibly TRBD1 for D (5 bases). This CDR3 is built from 15 residues. V dropped 8 bases and J dropped 3 bases, with 17 bases sitting between them. CDR1 and CDR2 (germline): MGHRA, YSYEKL. DNA of the CDR3: TGCGCCAGCGCCCGGATCGAGGGGCTCAATCAGCCCCAGCATTTT. It codes for CASARIEGLNQPQHF.

This clonotype was observed a few times. The genes are TRBV5-6 and TRBJ2-1, with 8 positions matching TRBD2. CDR1 is SGHDT and CDR2 is YYEEEE in the germline V gene. V dropped 4 bases and J dropped 2; count of bases not matched to a gene: 11. CDR3 length: 17 residues. The CDR3 DNA reads TGTGCCAGCAGCCCGGGGGCAGCGGGAGCCCCCTACAATGAGCAGTTCTTC. Translation: CASSPGAAGAPYNEQFF.

The sample holds many counts of this clonotype. The chain employs TRBV27 and TRBJ2-5; 14 bases match TRBD2. V lost 4 bases, J lost 4 bases, and 11 bases stayed unmatched. Germline V gene data show CDR1 as MNHEY and CDR2 as SMNVEV (reference sequence). This CDR3 is 18 amino acids long. The CDR3 reads CASSSLLSTSGGAETQYF. The DNA of the CDR3 is TGTGCCAGCAGTTCTCTCCTTTCGACTAGCGGGGGGGCAGAGACCCAGTACTTC.

The sample holds many counts of this clonotype. The chain joins TRBV5-1 to TRBJ2-1; 13 bases fit TRBD2. Trimming at V came to 3 bases and at J to 9 bases, leaving 9 bases not matched to a gene. Germline values: CDR1 SGHRS, CDR2 YFSETQ. This CDR3 is built from 16 residues. The CDR3 spells CASSSTSGRARGEQFF. The CDR3 region has the DNA TGCGCCAGCAGCTCCACTAGCGGGAGGGCCAGAGGTGAGCAGTTCTTC. The whole variable domain, remainder taken from reference TRBV5-1 and TRBJ2-1, is KAGVTQTPRYLIKTRGQQVTLSCSPISGHRSVSWYQQTPGQGLQFLFEYFSETQRNKGNFPGRFSGRQFSNSRSEMNVSTLELGDSALYLCASSSTSGRARGEQFFGPGTRLTVL.

Only a few counts were recorded for this clonotype. A much larger clone is a single base away; this may be a read error. The V gene is TRBV28, the J gene TRBJ2-1; D remains ambiguous. The CDR3 consists of 11 residues. The V end was cut by 6 bases, the J end by 8 bases, with 8 bases between. In germline, CDR1 is MDHEN, CDR2 SYDVKM. The CDR3: CASRPLHEQFF. The CDR3 DNA is TGTGCCAGCAGACCTCTCCATGAGCAGTTCTTC.

The chain employs TRBV20-1 and TRBJ2-2, with D hard to call. CDR1 and CDR2 from the germline V gene are DFQATT and SNEGSKA (reference sequence). V was cut by 1 base and J by 4 bases, with 7 bases left in between. There are 13 residues in the CDR3. CDR3 residues: CSARADVTGELFF. In nucleotides, the CDR3 is TGCAGTGCTAGAGCCGACGTCACCGGGGAGCTGTTTTTT.

This chain uses TRBV27 with TRBJ2-7, with D unclear. The CDR3 totals 13 residues. Trimming shortened V by 3 bases and J by 2 bases, and 8 bases separated the two germline ends. Germline CDR1 and CDR2: MNHEY and SMNVEV (reference sequence). The CDR3 bases are TGTGCCAGCAGTTTTTCCAACGCCTACGAGCAGTACTTC. Translation: CASSFSNAYEQYF.